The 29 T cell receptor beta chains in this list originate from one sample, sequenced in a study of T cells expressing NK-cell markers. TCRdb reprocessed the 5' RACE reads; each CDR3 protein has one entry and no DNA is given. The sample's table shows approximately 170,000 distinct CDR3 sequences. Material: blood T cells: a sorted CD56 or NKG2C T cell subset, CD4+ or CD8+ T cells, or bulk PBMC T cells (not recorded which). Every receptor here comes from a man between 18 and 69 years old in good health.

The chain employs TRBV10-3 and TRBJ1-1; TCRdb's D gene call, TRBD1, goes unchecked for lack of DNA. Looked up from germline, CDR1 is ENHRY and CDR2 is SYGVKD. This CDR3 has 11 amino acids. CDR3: CATGRGTEAFF.

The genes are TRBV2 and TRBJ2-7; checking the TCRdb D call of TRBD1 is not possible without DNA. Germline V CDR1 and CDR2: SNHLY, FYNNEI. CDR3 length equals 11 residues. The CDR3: CAIRASYEQYF.

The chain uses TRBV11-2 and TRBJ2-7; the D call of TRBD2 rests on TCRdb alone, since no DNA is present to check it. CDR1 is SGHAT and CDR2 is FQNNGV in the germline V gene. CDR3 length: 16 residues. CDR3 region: CASSLGVGLRSYEQYF.

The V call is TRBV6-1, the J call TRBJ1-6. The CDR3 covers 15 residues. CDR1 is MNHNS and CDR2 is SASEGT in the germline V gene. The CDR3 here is CASSEAAGAGSPLHF.

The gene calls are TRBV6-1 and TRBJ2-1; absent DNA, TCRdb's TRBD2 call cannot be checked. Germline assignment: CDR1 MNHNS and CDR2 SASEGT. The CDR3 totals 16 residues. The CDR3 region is CASSQGLAESYNEQFF.

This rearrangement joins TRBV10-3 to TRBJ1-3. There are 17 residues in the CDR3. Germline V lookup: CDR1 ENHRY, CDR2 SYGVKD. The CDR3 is CAISEWEGGYSGNTIYF.

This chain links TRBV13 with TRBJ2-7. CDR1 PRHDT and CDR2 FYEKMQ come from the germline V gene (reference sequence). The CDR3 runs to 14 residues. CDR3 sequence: CASSSARDNYEQYF.

The CDR3 spells CASSLRDGANYGYTF. The chain is built from TRBV5-1 and TRBJ1-2. The CDR3 consists of 15 residues. Per the germline V gene, CDR1 is SGHRS and CDR2 is YFSETQ. The variable domain in full, with the rest retrieved from reference TRBV5-1 and TRBJ1-2, is KAGVTQTPRYLIKTRGQQVTLSCSPISGHRSVSWYQQTPGQGLQFLFEYFSETQRNKGNFPGRFSGRQFSNSRSEMNVSTLELGDSALYLCASSLRDGANYGYTFGSGTRLTVV.

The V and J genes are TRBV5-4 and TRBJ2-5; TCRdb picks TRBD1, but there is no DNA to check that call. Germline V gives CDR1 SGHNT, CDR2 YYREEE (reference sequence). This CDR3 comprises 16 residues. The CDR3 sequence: CARIAQGLRDKSSQYF.

Here the CDR3 reads CSARDVTTSSYEQYF. The chain links TRBV20-1 to TRBJ2-7. CDR1 and CDR2 from the germline V gene are DFQATT and SNEGSKA (reference sequence). The CDR3 loop spans 15 amino acids.

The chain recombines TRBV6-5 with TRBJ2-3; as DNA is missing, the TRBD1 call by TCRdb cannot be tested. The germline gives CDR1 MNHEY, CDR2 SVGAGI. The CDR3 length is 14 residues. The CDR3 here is CASSYSGGGDTQYF.

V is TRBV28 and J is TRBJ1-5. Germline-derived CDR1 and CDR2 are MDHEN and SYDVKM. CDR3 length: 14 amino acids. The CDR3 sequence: CASRMVGVNQPQHF.

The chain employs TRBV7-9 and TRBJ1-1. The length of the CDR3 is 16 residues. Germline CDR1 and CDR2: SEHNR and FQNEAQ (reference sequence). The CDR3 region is CASSTSPRGIDTEAFF.

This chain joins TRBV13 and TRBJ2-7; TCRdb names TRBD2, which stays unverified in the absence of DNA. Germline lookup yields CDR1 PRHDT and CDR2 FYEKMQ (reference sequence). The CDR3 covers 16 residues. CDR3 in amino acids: CASSLGRGYYSYEQYF.

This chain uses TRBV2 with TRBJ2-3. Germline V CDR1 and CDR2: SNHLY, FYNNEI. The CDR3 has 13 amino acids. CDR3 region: CASSGLATDTQYF.

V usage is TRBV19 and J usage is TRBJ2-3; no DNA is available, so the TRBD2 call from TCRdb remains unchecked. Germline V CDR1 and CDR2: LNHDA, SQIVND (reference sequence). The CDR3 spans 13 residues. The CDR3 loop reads CASSLRPGDTQYF.

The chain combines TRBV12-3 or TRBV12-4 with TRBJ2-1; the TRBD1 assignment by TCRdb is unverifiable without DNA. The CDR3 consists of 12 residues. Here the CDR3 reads CASKQGWDEQFF.

CDR3 protein: CASSFRDWDNEQFF. The rearrangement joins TRBV6-5 to TRBJ2-1; TCRdb returns TRBD1, unconfirmable since there is no DNA. CDR1 is MNHEY, CDR2 SVGAGI, per germline. This CDR3 has 14 amino acids.

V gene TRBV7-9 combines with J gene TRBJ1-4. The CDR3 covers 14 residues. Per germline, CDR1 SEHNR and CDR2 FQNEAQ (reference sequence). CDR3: CASTLGRADEKLFF.

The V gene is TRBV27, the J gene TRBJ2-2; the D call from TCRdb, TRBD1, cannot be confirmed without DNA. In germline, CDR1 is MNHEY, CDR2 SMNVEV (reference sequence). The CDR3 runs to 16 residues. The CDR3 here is CASSSTGGRNTGELFF.

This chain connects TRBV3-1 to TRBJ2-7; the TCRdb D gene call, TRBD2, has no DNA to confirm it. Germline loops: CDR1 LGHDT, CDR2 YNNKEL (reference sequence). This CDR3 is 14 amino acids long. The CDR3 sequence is CASSLLLEAYEQYF.

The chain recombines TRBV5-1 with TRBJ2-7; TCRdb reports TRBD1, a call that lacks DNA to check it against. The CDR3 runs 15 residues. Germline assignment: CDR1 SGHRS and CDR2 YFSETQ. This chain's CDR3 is CASSQIQGRSAEQYF.

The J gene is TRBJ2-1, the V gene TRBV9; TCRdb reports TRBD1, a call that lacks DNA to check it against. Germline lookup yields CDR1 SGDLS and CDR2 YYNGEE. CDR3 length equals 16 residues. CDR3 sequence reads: CASSSGTGPPYNEQFF.

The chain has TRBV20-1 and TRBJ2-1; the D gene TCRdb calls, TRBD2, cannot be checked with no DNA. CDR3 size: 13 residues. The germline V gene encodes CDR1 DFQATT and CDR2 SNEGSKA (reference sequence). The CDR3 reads CSAWDKPGDEQFF.

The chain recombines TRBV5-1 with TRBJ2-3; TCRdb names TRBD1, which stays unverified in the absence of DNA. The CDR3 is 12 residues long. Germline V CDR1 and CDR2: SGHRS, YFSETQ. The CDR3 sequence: CASSTGSSTQYF.

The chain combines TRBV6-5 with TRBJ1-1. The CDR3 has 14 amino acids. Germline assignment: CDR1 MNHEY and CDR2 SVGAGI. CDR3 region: CASSYGRPSAEAFF.

CDR3 region: CASSLVPGQGNSYEQYF. This rearrangement joins TRBV7-9 to TRBJ2-7; there is no DNA to check the TCRdb D call of TRBD1. This CDR3 spans 17 amino acids. Germline assignment: CDR1 SEHNR and CDR2 FQNEAQ (reference sequence).

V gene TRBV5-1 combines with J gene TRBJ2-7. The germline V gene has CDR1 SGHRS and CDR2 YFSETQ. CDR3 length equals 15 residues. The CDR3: CASSLGLYGSYEQYF.

CDR3 protein: CSVVGQSYEQYF. The rearrangement joins TRBV29-1 to TRBJ2-7; the D call from TCRdb, TRBD1, cannot be confirmed without DNA. CDR1 is SQVTM, CDR2 ANQGSEA, per germline. The CDR3 sequence is 12 residues long.